These T cell receptor beta chains were read from a single sample in a study of blood T cell repertoires in COVID-19. TCRdb's table, derived via immunoSEQ multiplex PCR, lists solely in-frame clones and lacks some. The table lists roughly 43,000 clones, roughly nine tenths of them singletons. The specimen sequenced was PBMCs or T cells enriched from blood (not recorded which). The receptors originated from a woman in her 50s who had recovered from COVID-19. The CDR3 runs from the conserved cysteine through the conserved F or W. The D gene is left open where the match is weak. Expanded clones are given a class, and other clones once, few, many or no size at all.

j_call	v_call	cdr3_length	clone_size	d_call	cdr3_aa	cdr3_nt
TRBJ2-4	TRBV29-1	13	NA	NA	CSVESRAKNIQYF	TGCAGCGTTGAATCGAGGGCCAAAAACATTCAGTACTTC
TRBJ2-6	TRBV2	17	NA	TRBD2	CASRRERARSGANVLTF	TGTGCCAGCAGGCGGGAGCGGGCCCGCTCTGGGGCCAACGTCCTGACTTTC
TRBJ2-1	TRBV6-6	15	NA	TRBD1	CASRHRDRAGNEQFF	TGTGCCAGCAGGCATCGGGACAGGGCTGGCAATGAGCAGTTCTTC
TRBJ1-5	TRBV19	16	NA	NA	CASSIRSAGASQPQHF	TGTGCCAGTAGTATCCGGTCGGCAGGGGCAAGTCAGCCCCAGCATTTT
TRBJ2-5	TRBV6-5	15	NA	TRBD2	CASRMQLAAQETQYF	TGTGCCAGCAGGATGCAACTAGCGGCCCAAGAGACCCAGTACTTC
TRBJ2-7	TRBV19	13	NA	TRBD2	CASSRTSGYEQYF	TGTGCCAGTAGTCGGACTAGCGGCTACGAGCAGTACTTC
TRBJ1-2	TRBV19	11	few	NA	CASSQDYGYTF	TGTGCCAGCTCGCAGGATTATGGCTACACCTTC
TRBJ2-5	TRBV19	14	NA	TRBD1	CASSIRTGGETQYF	TGTGCCAGTAGTATACGGACAGGGGGAGAGACCCAGTACTTC
TRBJ1-4	TRBV6-1	12	NA	NA	CASSEIPGKLFF	TGTGCCAGCAGTGAAATCCCAGGGAAACTGTTTTTT
TRBJ1-2	TRBV30	18	NA	TRBD1	CAWSGFRGQGTSNYGYTF	TGTGCCTGGAGTGGCTTCCGAGGACAGGGAACCTCTAACTATGGCTACACCTTC
TRBJ2-2	TRBV6-1	16	NA	TRBD2	CASSEFGTKNTGELFF	TGTGCCAGCAGTGAATTTGGGACTAAGAACACCGGGGAGCTGTTTTTT